Presented here are 8 T cell receptor beta chains from one specimen sequenced in a study of blood T cell repertoires in COVID-19. Sequencing used immunoSEQ multiplex PCR; TCRdb keeps in-frame clones, though not all of them. The repertoire consists of under 300,000 clones, with over 75% occurring once and the leading ten covering roughly 1.9%. Sample: peripheral blood. The receptors originated from a man under 40 who had recovered from COVID-19.

V is TRBV2 and J is TRBJ2-2; D might be TRBD2 (6 bases). In germline, CDR1 is SNHLY, CDR2 FYNNEI. V lost 4 bases and J 4 bases, leaving 19 bases between the germline ends. The CDR3 is 17 residues long. The CDR3 DNA reads as TGTGCCAGCAGTGCGCGGGACCCCTCGCTGGGCACCGGGGAGCTGTTTTTT. This translates into CASSARDPSLGTGELFF.

V and J are TRBV4-1 and TRBJ1-2; D unresolved. V was cut by 4 bases and J by 10 bases, with 16 bases left in between. This CDR3 has 13 amino acids. The germline gives CDR1 MGHRA, CDR2 YSYEKL. CDR3 sequence: CASSLRPSRDYTF. In DNA, the CDR3 is TGCGCCAGCAGCCTGAGGCCTTCGCGGGACTACACCTTC.

This chain uses TRBV9 with TRBJ2-7, with D possibly matching TRBD2 (5 bases). The CDR3 spans 14 residues. The germline CDR1 and CDR2 sequences are SGDLS and YYNGEE. Trimming pared 4 bases from V and 1 base from J, leaving 12 bases between. The CDR3 coding sequence is TGTGCCAGCAGCTACGGACTTGAGTCCTACGAGCAGTACTTC. Its protein product is CASSYGLESYEQYF. Drawing the rest from reference TRBV9 and TRBJ2-7, the complete variable domain is DSGVTQTPKHLITATGQRVTLRCSPRSGDLSVYWYQQSLDQGLQFLIQYYNGEERAKGNILERFSAQQFPDLHSELNLSSLELGDSALYFCASSYGLESYEQYFGPGTRLTVT.

V and J are TRBV18 and TRBJ1-6; 7 bases are shared with TRBD1. Germline CDR1 is KGHSH and CDR2 is LQKENI. This CDR3 has 15 residues. Germline trimming cut 1 base from V and 10 bases from J; bases unmatched to any gene: 7. The CDR3 sequence: CASSPQGAAESPLHF. The CDR3 nucleotides read TGTGCCAGCTCACCACAGGGGGCAGCGGAATCACCCCTCCACTTT.

This clone was recorded only once. The chain links TRBV2 to TRBJ1-1; TRBD1 matches at 7 bases. CDR3 length equals 14 residues. CDR1 is SNHLY, CDR2 FYNNEI, per germline. V trimming: 6 bases; J trimming: 0 bases; junction bases outside the gene matches: 4. The CDR3 DNA sequence: TGTGCCAGCAGATACAGGGGAATGAACACTGAAGCTTTCTTT. Translation gives CASRYRGMNTEAFF.

The chain has TRBV5-4 and TRBJ2-3; 8 nucleotides match TRBD2. This CDR3 region has 14 residues. V lost 2 bases, J lost 6 bases, and 5 bases stayed unmatched. Germline V gene data show CDR1 as SGHNT and CDR2 as YYREEE (reference sequence). The CDR3 here is CASSFSGGMDTQYF. The CDR3 DNA reads as TGTGCCAGCAGCTTCAGCGGGGGCATGGATACGCAGTATTTT.

V usage is TRBV13 and J usage is TRBJ2-3; 8 nucleotides line up with TRBD2. The CDR3 loop spans 19 amino acids. V lost 4 bases, J lost 3 bases, and 18 bases stayed unmatched. Germline assignment: CDR1 PRHDT and CDR2 FYEKMQ (reference sequence). The CDR3 DNA is TGTGCCAGCAGCTCCCCCGGACGGGGGGGCGATTGGATAACAGATACGCAGTATTTT. This encodes CASSSPGRGGDWITDTQYF.

This chain links TRBV12-5 with TRBJ1-4; D unclear. The CDR3 length is 16 residues. Germline CDR1 LGHNT, CDR2 FRNRAP. Trimming pared 9 bases from V and 8 bases from J, leaving 25 bases between. The CDR3 DNA sequence: TGTGCTAGCCTTCAGGCCCAAATCGGGGATGAGGAAAAACTGTTTTTT. Its translation: CASLQAQIGDEEKLFF.